Presented here are 6 T cell receptor beta chains from one specimen sequenced in a study of glioma-infiltrating T cells after dendritic cell vaccination. Libraries were prepared by immunoSEQ multiplex PCR; TCRdb keeps only in-frame clonotypes and omits some of them. The table shows nearly 85,000 clones, with 85% to 90% occurring only once. This specimen consisted of blood, obtained before dendritic cell vaccination. These receptor sequences come from a human donor with glioblastoma.

The rearrangement uses TRBV18 and TRBJ2-7, with TRBD1 matching 7 bases. Germline trimming cut 3 bases from V and 6 bases from J; bases unmatched to any gene: 8. CDR3 length equals 14 residues. Germline V gene sequence: CDR1 KGHSH, CDR2 LQKENI. The CDR3 nucleotides are TGTGCCAGCTCACCGGAGACAGGGCAGGGCGAGCAGTACTTC. It encodes CASSPETGQGEQYF.

The chain links TRBV7-9 to TRBJ2-5; TRBD2 aligns across 8 bases. The CDR3 consists of 14 residues. Germline-derived CDR1 and CDR2 are SEHNR and FQNEAQ (reference sequence). The V and J ends lost 5 bases and 2 bases, in that order; junction bases with no gene match: 4. CDR3 residues: CASSPGGGQETQYF. The CDR3 DNA reads TGTGCCAGCAGCCCGGGAGGGGGGCAAGAGACCCAGTACTTC.

The chain has TRBV29-1 and TRBJ1-3; TRBD1 matches at 10 bases. Per the germline V gene, CDR1 is SQVTM and CDR2 is ANQGSEA. The CDR3 consists of 15 residues. The V segment lost 4 bases and the J segment 7 bases; nucleotides outside the gene matches: 10. Here the CDR3 reads CSVGPDRGNTNTIYF. The CDR3 bases are TGCAGCGTTGGGCCGGACAGGGGGAATACGAACACCATATATTTT.

The chain has TRBV6-1 and TRBJ2-7, with 9 positions matching TRBD1. The CDR3 runs 14 residues. V dropped 1 base and J dropped 7; count of bases not matched to a gene: 5. Germline CDR1 reads MNHNS; CDR2 reads SASEGT. CDR3 loop: CASSEGTGAREQYF. As DNA, the CDR3 is TGTGCCAGCAGTGAAGGGACAGGGGCTCGGGAGCAGTACTTC.

This chain links TRBV5-6 with TRBJ2-5; TRBD1 agrees at 7 bases. TRBJ2-7 explains the end of the DNA better; the J call may be wrong. The CDR3 totals 13 residues. Germline V gene lookup returns CDR1 SGHDT and CDR2 YYEEEE. The CDR3 is CASSPGTAYEQYF. The CDR3 DNA reads as TGTGCCAGCAGTCCCGGGACAGCTTACGAGCAGTACTTC.

This sequence joins TRBV2 and TRBJ2-5; D gene ambiguous. There are 11 residues in the CDR3. Looked up from germline, CDR1 is SNHLY and CDR2 is FYNNEI. V was cut by 6 bases and J by 4 bases, with 6 bases left in between. CDR3 nucleotides: TGTGCCAGCAGAGACATAGAGACCCAGTACTTC. This gives the protein CASRDIETQYF.